This T cell receptor (beta chain) was observed in a study of blood T cell repertoires in COVID-19. Study context: COVID-19 samples, acute and convalescent, were from the United States, Italy and Spain. Nucleic acid was either cDNA or gDNA, and it came from T cells, B-cell-depleted T cells, or PBMCs.

In this sample, this clone turned up a few times. As processed by the authors: Researchers report that nucleated cell counts were estimated from reference gene primer amplification. Only in-frame clones appear in the TCRdb table, and some are missing; sequencing was by immunoSEQ multiplex PCR. That table supplies the V and J calls and clone size; D and trimming were determined from the DNA. The data hold roughly 89,000 clones, with 80% observed a single time. Material: peripheral blood. The receptor was isolated from a woman in her sixties or seventies with acute or convalescent COVID-19.

The CDR3 spells CASRPRTDYGYTF. The CDR3 nucleotides read TGTGCCAGCAGGCCTCGGACAGACTATGGCTACACCTTC. The gene calls are TRBV6-5 and TRBJ1-2; tentative D call: TRBD1 (6 bases). Germline V gene data show CDR1 as MNHEY and CDR2 as SVGAGI. The CDR3 has 13 amino acids. The V and J ends lost 6 bases and 3 bases respectively, with 11 bases between them.